This note documents a single T cell receptor beta chain sequence. Antigen: not known. Clones were sequenced by immunoSEQ multiplex PCR, and TCRdb holds only the in-frame ones, with some missing. The sample lists about 2.1 million clones, roughly 95% occurring once. These data belong to a study of shared clonotypes between healthy human individuals. Overall study: There were three CD4 naive, three CD4 memory, two CD8 naive and one CD8 memory plates per donor. Broader study findings: Blood was the only sampled material, and tissue repertoires likely differ.

Naive CD8 cells lacked CD45RO, underwent positive selection for CCR7 and left out terminally differentiated effector memory CD45RA+ cells. Each of the donors was a healthy adult who was HIV-negative and had not had a recent acute infection or vaccination. There are 16 residues in the CDR3. V usage is TRBV21-1 and J usage is TRBJ2-1. TRBV21-1 corresponds to a pseudogene. The sample comprised naive CD8+ T cells from PBMCs. This receptor was taken from a man aged 18 to 29 in good health. Some clones in this sample may be carry-over from other donors' samples. The CDR3, as DNA: TGTGCCAGCAGCAAATACGGGACCGCCTGGAACAATGAGCAGTTCTTC. This gives the protein CASSKYGTAWNNEQFF.